This T cell receptor (beta chain) was sequenced in a study of cytomegalovirus exposure and HLA in healthy donors. About this clone: Its antigen is not identified.

CDR1 SGHTS and CDR2 YDEGEE come from the germline V gene. V lost 4 bases to trimming and J lost 4 bases; unmatched junction nucleotides: 16. There are 20 residues in the CDR3. The donors belonged to the roughly 120-subject validation cohort, separate from the roughly 700-subject first cohort. General study findings and limits: The tendency of first-cohort TCR clusters to co-occur in the 90 to 150 validation repertoires was the finding of a later analysis. A few CMV-associated chains were confirmed in vitro to be specific for CMV antigens.

Measured with immunoSEQ multiplex PCR; TCRdb has only the in-frame clones, and not every one. The sample carries under 100,000 clones, approximately 96% recorded once. The gene calls are TRBV5-8 and TRBJ2-3; 15 bases line up with TRBD2. Sequencing was done on a sample of PBMCs. The origin of this receptor is a woman aged 18-29 years in good health and CMV-seronegative. For the CDR3, the DNA is TGTGCCAGCAGCCCGGGTCGGGGACTAGCGGGAGGCCTCCGGGCAGATACGCAGTATTTT. It encodes CASSPGRGLAGGLRADTQYF.